The 29 T cell receptor beta chains below come from one sample, sequenced in a study of response to subunit inactivated influenza vaccine. From the RT-PCR reads, TCRdb called clonotypes with MiXCR, one entry per CDR3 protein. The table records 530,000 or so distinct CDR3 sequences, around 15% of them present only once. Material: PBMCs from blood, obtained about 12 days after vaccination. The receptors stem from a man aged 45-65 years who received an inactivated influenza vaccine.

The chain links TRBV11-3 to TRBJ1-1; TRBD1 matches at 7 bases. Germline values: CDR1 SGHNT, CDR2 YENEEA. This CDR3 contains 15 residues. V was clipped by 5 bases and J by 4 bases; unmatched bases: 10. CDR3 sequence (DNA): TGTGCCAGCAGCCCAGGGGGGGGCTCGAGCACTGAAGCTTTCTTT. Amino acids: CASSPGGGSSTEAFF.

This clonotype occurred a few times. The V call is TRBV6-5, the J call TRBJ2-7, with 9 bases fitting TRBD1. The CDR3 covers 14 residues. V gave up 4 bases and J gave up 4 bases; unmatched junction bases: 5. Germline V gives CDR1 MNHEY, CDR2 SVGAGI. CDR3 amino acids: CASSWTGVGYEQYF. The CDR3 region has the DNA TGTGCCAGCAGTTGGACAGGGGTCGGGTACGAGCAGTACTTC.

This chain links TRBV13 with TRBJ2-1; the match to TRBD2 covers 11 bases. With V trimmed by 4 bases and J by 7 bases, 9 bases remained unmatched. The germline gives CDR1 PRHDT, CDR2 FYEKMQ (reference sequence). The CDR3 has 16 residues. The CDR3 DNA sequence: TGTGCCAGCAGCTGGGGACGACTAGCGGGGCGGAATGAGCAGTTCTTC. It is translated as CASSWGRLAGRNEQFF.

This clonotype was found a few times. The CDR3 region has the DNA TGTGCCAGCAGTGTCACCGGGACAGGGATCTACGAGCAGTACTTC. Protein product: CASSVTGTGIYEQYF. The J gene is TRBJ2-7, the V gene TRBV25-1; 9 positions match TRBD1. Losses at the gene ends were 4 bases for V and 3 bases for J; bases not matched to a gene: 7. The CDR3 is made up of 15 amino acids. Germline V CDR1 and CDR2: MGHDK, SYGVNS.

This clonotype was seen a few times. The chain has TRBV25-1 and TRBJ1-1, with D possibly being TRBD1 (5 bases). Trimming shortened V by 6 bases and J by 2 bases, and 16 bases separated the two germline ends. CDR1 MGHDK and CDR2 SYGVNS come from the germline V gene. CDR3 size: 15 residues. In DNA form, the CDR3 reads TGTGCCAGCAGGGGGCTGGGATGGGGTAACACTGAAGCTTTCTTT. Translated, it gives CASRGLGWGNTEAFF.

The rearrangement uses TRBV4-3 and TRBJ1-6; a possible D gene is TRBD1 (5 bases). The CDR3 length is 15 residues. With 4 bases removed from V and 5 bases from J, the gap between germline ends came to 12 bases. Germline assignment: CDR1 LGHNA and CDR2 YSLEER. The CDR3 reads CASSRTQGDNSPLHF. CDR3 sequence (DNA): TGCGCCAGCAGCCGAACGCAGGGAGATAATTCACCCCTCCACTTT.

This chain joins TRBV20-1 and TRBJ2-2; the D gene is possibly TRBD2 (5 bases). The ends were cut back, 6 bases at V and 5 bases at J, with 22 bases in the middle. Germline V lookup: CDR1 DFQATT, CDR2 SNEGSKA (reference sequence). This CDR3 has 16 amino acids. The CDR3 sequence: CSAKVGGTGGTGELFF. CDR3 DNA sequence: TGCAGTGCCAAGGTTGGAGGCACGGGTGGAACCGGGGAGCTGTTTTTT.

This chain links TRBV11-2 with TRBJ2-1; 10 bases map to TRBD2. The CDR3 runs 17 residues. Trimming removed 0 bases from V and 3 bases from J; junction bases left unmatched: 5. The germline gives CDR1 SGHAT, CDR2 FQNNGV. DNA of the CDR3: TGTGCCAGCAGCTTAGATCCTAGCGGGGGATTCTACAATGAGCAGTTCTTC. It translates to CASSLDPSGGFYNEQFF.

The V and J genes are TRBV6-1 and TRBJ2-5, with D possibly matching TRBD1 (5 bases). The CDR3 has 15 amino acids. V gave up 6 bases and J gave up 3 bases, with 17 bases separating them. Per germline, CDR1 MNHNS and CDR2 SASEGT. The CDR3 region is CASSLGWGREETQYF. The CDR3 nucleotides are TGTGCCAGCAGCCTAGGGTGGGGCAGAGAAGAGACCCAGTACTTC.

The chain links TRBV5-1 to TRBJ2-6; D is uncertain. The V end was cut by 1 base, the J end by 0 bases, with 11 bases between. Germline CDR1 reads SGHRS; CDR2 reads YFSETQ. The CDR3 spans 17 residues. The CDR3 spells CASSLSFWFSGANVLTF. In DNA, the CDR3 is TGCGCCAGCAGCTTGTCGTTTTGGTTCTCTGGGGCCAACGTCCTGACTTTC.

The chain carries TRBV5-6 and TRBJ2-5, with D unresolved. Germline V gene lookup returns CDR1 SGHDT and CDR2 YYEEEE. The length of the CDR3 is 15 residues. Trimming shortened V by 0 bases and J by 1 base, and 10 bases separated the two germline ends. The chain's CDR3 is CASSLAPRTQETQYF. The CDR3 nucleotides are TGTGCCAGCAGCTTGGCGCCCAGAACCCAAGAGACCCAGTACTTC.

The chain links TRBV20-1 to TRBJ2-3; TRBD2 matches at 12 bases. This CDR3 is built from 17 residues. Germline CDR1 is DFQATT and CDR2 is SNEGSKA (reference sequence). Trimming at V came to 1 base and at J to 1 base, leaving 6 bases not matched to a gene. The CDR3 region has the DNA TGCAGTGCTAGAGGGCCTAGCGGGAGGGCCGGCACAGATACGCAGTATTTT. This encodes CSARGPSGRAGTDTQYF.

This rearrangement joins TRBV3-1 to TRBJ2-5, with D maybe TRBD2 (6 bases). Germline V gene lookup returns CDR1 LGHDT and CDR2 YNNKEL (reference sequence). CDR3 size: 14 residues. V was trimmed by 0 bases and J by 7 bases, leaving 12 bases between them. DNA for the CDR3: TGTGCCAGCAGCCAAGAGGGCCGGAGGGGGACCCAGTACTTC. Translating it yields CASSQEGRRGTQYF.

This clonotype was counted between two and nine times. The rearrangement links TRBV9 to TRBJ2-7; no clear D gene. The CDR3 covers 14 residues. Germline values: CDR1 SGDLS, CDR2 YYNGEE. Trimming removed 3 bases from V and 2 bases from J, with 12 bases in between. The CDR3 nucleotides are TGTGCCAGCAGCGGGGGAAGGGCTACCTACGAGCAGTACTTC. Protein sequence: CASSGGRATYEQYF.

This clonotype was seen a few times. CDR3 in DNA: TGTGCCAGCAGCTCGGATCTGGGCGAAAAACTGTTTTTT. It codes for CASSSDLGEKLFF. V is TRBV11-2 and J is TRBJ1-4; D is unresolved. Trimming left V 4 bases short and J 8 bases short, with 11 bases between. Germline CDR1 reads SGHAT; CDR2 reads FQNNGV. This CDR3 contains 13 residues.

The rearrangement joins TRBV20-1 to TRBJ1-5, with 7 bases lining up with TRBD1. Per germline, CDR1 DFQATT and CDR2 SNEGSKA (reference sequence). The CDR3 is made up of 14 amino acids. J was trimmed by 1 base and V by 5 bases; bases with no gene match: 5. Written as DNA, the CDR3 is TGCAGTGCTTACACAGGGGCGAGCAATCAGCCCCAGCATTTT. Protein: CSAYTGASNQPQHF.

This clonotype turned up a few times. The DNA for the CDR3 is TGTGCCAGCAGCGTAGTGATGGGCAGGCGCCCCTTCCAAGAGACCCAGTACTTC. This codes for CASSVVMGRRPFQETQYF. This chain links TRBV9 with TRBJ2-5; D gene uncertain. This CDR3 comprises 18 residues. In germline, CDR1 is SGDLS, CDR2 YYNGEE. With 0 bases removed from V and 1 base from J, the gap between germline ends came to 19 bases.

This chain joins TRBV15 and TRBJ1-4; D gene unclear. The V and J ends lost 7 bases and 5 bases respectively, with 11 bases between them. The CDR3 has 13 amino acids. Per the germline V gene, CDR1 is LNHNV and CDR2 is YYDKDF (reference sequence). The CDR3 region is CATKRALNEKLFF. In nucleotides, the CDR3 is TGTGCCACCAAACGGGCCCTCAATGAAAAACTGTTTTTT.

The rearrangement uses TRBV23-1 and TRBJ2-3; D is uncertain. TRBV23-1 is filed as an ORF, its function uncertain. This CDR3 has 13 residues. Trimming left V 6 bases short and J 6 bases short, with 13 bases between. The CDR3 reads CASRRSLGDTQYF. Here the CDR3 DNA reads TGCGCCAGCAGACGTAGTCTGGGGGATACGCAGTATTTT.

This clonotype turned up a few times. The chain combines TRBV6-1 with TRBJ2-2; 7 bases line up with TRBD2. The germline gives CDR1 MNHNS, CDR2 SASEGT. J lost 0 bases, V lost 5 bases, and 9 bases had no gene match. This CDR3 has 17 residues. The CDR3: CASSRTGLVANTGELFF. The CDR3 DNA is TGTGCCAGCAGTCGAACCGGACTAGTGGCGAACACCGGGGAGCTGTTTTTT.

The V gene is TRBV20-1, the J gene TRBJ1-6; D is possibly TRBD1 (6 bases). This CDR3 comprises 13 residues. From germline, CDR1 is DFQATT and CDR2 SNEGSKA (reference sequence). V was trimmed by 1 base and J by 9 bases, leaving 10 bases between them. The CDR3 reads CSARAQGGSPLHF. The CDR3 nucleotides read TGCAGTGCTAGAGCACAGGGTGGTTCACCCCTCCACTTT.

CDR3 region: CASSPPGLAGADEQFF. The DNA of the CDR3 is TGTGCCAGCAGCCCCCCGGGACTAGCGGGAGCCGATGAGCAGTTCTTC. The chain couples TRBV7-2 to TRBJ2-1; the match to TRBD2 covers 14 bases. Trimming removed 5 bases from V and 8 bases from J; junction bases left unmatched: 8. The CDR3 runs 16 residues. Germline V CDR1 and CDR2: SGHTA, FQGNSA.

This clonotype occurred a few times. The genes are TRBV5-1 and TRBJ2-1; D tentatively fits TRBD1 or TRBD2 (5 bases each). Germline V gene data show CDR1 as SGHRS and CDR2 as YFSETQ. This CDR3 is built from 18 residues. V was pared by 1 base and J by 2 bases, with 19 bases between. The CDR3 DNA follows: TGCGCCAGCAGCTTGCCGATGAGTGGGGGATCGGCCTACAATGAGCAGTTCTTC. Amino acid sequence: CASSLPMSGGSAYNEQFF.

This clonotype was seen more than once but under ten times. The rearrangement links TRBV27 to TRBJ2-5; D tentatively fits TRBD1 or TRBD2 (6 bases each). CDR1 is MNHEY, CDR2 SMNVEV, per germline (reference sequence). The CDR3 runs 16 residues. V was clipped by 5 bases and J by 3 bases, with 19 bases between them. This chain's CDR3 is CASSPIGGHSKETQYF. The CDR3 bases are TGTGCCAGCAGTCCTATCGGGGGACACAGCAAAGAGACCCAGTACTTC.

This clonotype showed up just a few times. The rearrangement uses TRBV9 and TRBJ2-5, with D tentatively TRBD2 (6 bases). V was pared by 0 bases and J by 3 bases, with 15 bases between. CDR3 length: 16 residues. The V gene's germline CDR1 is SGDLS and CDR2 YYNGEE. The CDR3 DNA is TGTGCCAGCAGCGTAGGTGTTAGCGGCCACAAAGAGACCCAGTACTTC. Protein: CASSVGVSGHKETQYF.

The chain joins TRBV25-1 to TRBJ2-3; D is unclear. This CDR3 region has 13 residues. CDR1 MGHDK and CDR2 SYGVNS come from the germline V gene. Trimming removed 2 bases at V and 7 bases at J, with 10 bases between. The CDR3 DNA sequence: TGTGCCAGCAGTGAAGGGCCCCCTCATACGCAGTATTTT. This codes for CASSEGPPHTQYF.

The rearrangement joins TRBV20-1 to TRBJ2-5; D not certain. The V end was cut by 5 bases, the J end by 0 bases, with 10 bases between. From germline, CDR1 is DFQATT and CDR2 SNEGSKA (reference sequence). This CDR3 is built from 13 residues. CDR3 region: CSASRADQETQYF. CDR3 DNA sequence: TGCAGTGCTTCCCGGGCGGACCAAGAGACCCAGTACTTC.

This chain uses TRBV5-1 with TRBJ2-1; 10 nucleotides agree with TRBD2. CDR1 is SGHRS and CDR2 is YFSETQ in the germline V gene. The CDR3 is 16 amino acids. V gave up 3 bases and J gave up 3 bases; unmatched junction bases: 6. In DNA, the CDR3 is TGCGCCAGCAGCTCAGAAACTAGCGGGGTCTACAATGAGCAGTTCTTC. Encoded protein: CASSSETSGVYNEQFF.

The chain carries TRBV21-1 and TRBJ1-2; the table's D call TRBD1 went unverified against the DNA. TRBV21-1 is noted as a pseudogene. This CDR3 is 14 amino acids long. CDR3 sequence reads: CASSKGQGAFGYTF. In DNA, the CDR3 is TGTGCCAGCAGCAAGGGACAGGGGGCGTTTGGCTACACCTTC.